This T cell receptor (beta chain) originates from a study of T cell clones after liver transplantation. About the study: Post-transplant blood was tracked for graft-donor-reactive T cell clones identified in a pre-transplant mixed lymphocyte reaction.

In this sample, this clone turned up once. Libraries were prepared by immunoSEQ multiplex PCR; TCRdb keeps only in-frame clonotypes and omits some of them. Of fewer than 65,000 clones detected, about 86% appear once; the ten largest clones hold roughly 14%. The CDR3 has 13 residues. The V end lost 6 bases, the J end lost 7 bases, and 15 bases lay between the germline ends. The V gene's germline CDR1 is MNHNY and CDR2 SVGAGI (reference sequence). The receptor comes from a human patient who received a liver transplant. Some T cells may be provided by the graft donor. Sample: CD8+ T cells from blood, taken 12 months after liver transplant. This chain joins TRBV6-6 and TRBJ1-1; TRBD1 might be the D (6 bases). The CDR3 loop is CASSQVGAGEAFF. The CDR3 nucleotides are TGTGCCAGCAGCCAGGTGGGGGCCGGTGAAGCTTTCTTT.